The rows below give T cell receptor beta chains drawn from one sample of a study of radiotherapy plus CTLA-4 blockade in lung cancer. The assay was immunoSEQ multiplex PCR, and TCRdb's table has in-frame clones only and misses some. The table records 120,000 or so clones, more than 80% of them present only once. This specimen consisted of peripheral blood, obtained from a patient treated with radiotherapy plus ipilimumab. The receptors were sampled from a human donor with non-small cell lung cancer that progressed on radiotherapy plus ipilimumab. Each CDR3 is given with its conserved first and last residue. The D gene is left open where the match is weak. Rows may omit the clone size; those that give it use once, few, many or a size class.

d_call j_call v_call clone_size cdr3_aa cdr3_nt
. TRBJ2-7 TRBV4-2 . CASSQDRASEQYF TGTGCCAGCAGCCAAGACAGGGCATCCGAGCAGTACTTC
. TRBJ1-2 TRBV5-1 . CASSQAGSGYTF TGCGCCAGCAGCCAAGCAGGTTCTGGCTACACCTTC
. TRBJ1-2 TRBV19 . CASSAHGGYTF TGTGCCAGTAGTGCTCATGGCGGCTACACCTTC
. TRBJ1-1 TRBV19 . CASSKSRSTEAFF TGTGCCAGTAGTAAGTCCCGTAGCACTGAAGCTTTCTTT
. TRBJ1-2 TRBV29-1 . CSVDATGHGYTF TGCAGCGTTGATGCCACCGGCCATGGCTACACCTTC
. TRBJ2-7 TRBV4-1 . CASSQAGPAGEQYF TGCGCCAGCAGCCAAGCGGGGCCCGCGGGCGAGCAGTACTTC
. TRBJ2-3 TRBV18 . CASSHPGLTADTQYF TGTGCCAGCTCACACCCGGGACTCACGGCAGATACGCAGTATTTT
TRBD1 TRBJ1-2 TRBV5-1 . CASSLGAQGNYGYTF TGCGCCAGCAGCCTTGGAGCACAGGGGAACTATGGCTACACCTTC
TRBD1 TRBJ1-2 TRBV28 . CASSPRTGTNYGYTF TGTGCCAGCAGTCCAAGGACAGGGACTAACTATGGCTACACCTTC
. TRBJ1-2 TRBV30 . CAWRLDSNYGYTF TGTGCCTGGAGGCTGGACAGTAACTATGGCTACACCTTC
. TRBJ2-3 TRBV6-1 . CASSEKGAQYF TGTGCCAGCAGTGAAAAAGGGGCGCAGTATTTT
. TRBJ2-4 TRBV19 . CASSIPRGGSGKTIQYF TGTGCCAGTAGTATCCCCCGAGGGGGGAGTGGAAAAACCATTCAGTACTTC
. TRBJ2-7 TRBV6-6 . CASSSSGVGEGYEQYF TGTGCCAGCAGTTCGAGTGGTGTGGGGGAAGGCTACGAGCAGTACTTC
. TRBJ2-3 TRBV5-1 . CASSSGDGTDTQYF TGCGCCAGCAGCTCCGGGGACGGCACAGATACGCAGTATTTT
TRBD2 TRBJ2-1 TRBV10-3 . CAITARDLAGGPNEQFF TGTGCCATCACTGCCCGAGACCTAGCGGGAGGGCCCAATGAGCAGTTCTTC
. TRBJ2-7 TRBV5-8 . CASSPLPLVGETYEQYF TGTGCCAGCAGCCCTCTGCCCCTCGTGGGTGAGACCTACGAGCAGTACTTC
. TRBJ2-2 TRBV5-1 . CASSSSPWGTGELFF TGCGCCAGCAGCTCTAGCCCCTGGGGCACCGGGGAGCTGTTTTTT
. TRBJ1-1 TRBV2 . CASSDSLMNTEAFF TGTGCCAGCAGTGATTCATTGATGAACACTGAAGCTTTCTTT
TRBD2 TRBJ2-7 TRBV19 . CASGLAGGSSEQYF TGTGCCAGCGGACTAGCGGGAGGGTCCTCCGAGCAGTACTTC
. TRBJ2-7 TRBV5-1 . CASSLVGGPSYEQYF TGCGCCAGCAGCTTGGTTGGGGGGCCCTCCTACGAGCAGTACTTC
TRBD1 TRBJ1-5 TRBV6-5 . CASSYAGGGQPQHF TGTGCCAGCAGTTACGCAGGGGGCGGTCAGCCCCAGCATTTT
. TRBJ1-2 TRBV27 . CASSPRQLNYGYTF TGTGCCAGCAGTCCCCGACAGCTCAACTATGGCTACACCTTC
. TRBJ2-5 TRBV29-1 . CSVVAETQYF TGCAGCGTTGTAGCGGAGACCCAGTACTTC
TRBD1 TRBJ2-3 TRBV11-2 . CASSFDRATDTQYF TGTGCCAGCAGCTTCGACAGGGCCACAGATACGCAGTATTTT
. TRBJ2-7 TRBV25-1 . CASSDPKGSYEQYF TGTGCCAGCAGTGACCCCAAAGGCTCCTACGAGCAGTACTTC
. TRBJ2-7 TRBV7-2 . CASSLSYEQYF TGTGCCAGCAGTCTAAGCTACGAGCAGTACTTC
. TRBJ2-1 TRBV5-6 . CASSLGLAWYNEQFF TGTGCCAGCAGCTTGGGTCTAGCGTGGTACAATGAGCAGTTCTTC
. TRBJ1-1 TRBV11-3 . CASSFGNTEAFF TGTGCCAGCAGCTTCGGGAACACTGAAGCTTTCTTT
TRBD1 TRBJ1-1 TRBV29-1 . CSVDRDRGPVAFF TGCAGCGTTGACCGGGACAGGGGGCCGGTAGCTTTCTTT
. TRBJ2-1 TRBV5-1 . CASSLVQGNNEQFF TGCGCCAGCAGCTTGGTTCAGGGTAACAATGAGCAGTTCTTC
TRBD1 TRBJ2-3 TRBV9 . CASSEGANTDTQYF TGTGCCAGCAGCGAGGGGGCAAACACAGATACGCAGTATTTT
TRBD2 TRBJ2-3 TRBV11-1 . CASSPGLAGAGLDTQYF TGTGCCAGCAGCCCCGGACTAGCGGGAGCCGGCCTAGATACGCAGTATTTT
. TRBJ1-2 TRBV28 . CASSILGLSGYTF TGTGCCAGCAGTATCTTGGGGCTGAGCGGCTACACCTTC
. TRBJ2-6 TRBV29-1 . CSVGQSSGANVLTF TGCAGCGTTGGACAGAGCTCTGGGGCCAACGTCCTGACTTTC
. TRBJ2-5 TRBV25-1 . CASSKASRKQETQYF TGTGCCAGCAGTAAGGCTAGCAGAAAACAAGAGACCCAGTACTTC
. TRBJ1-1 TRBV18 . CASSPPTVWTEAFF TGTGCCAGCTCACCGCCGACGGTTTGGACTGAAGCTTTCTTT
TRBD2 TRBJ2-3 TRBV14 . CASSEQLAGVDTQYF TGTGCCAGCAGCGAGCAACTAGCGGGAGTTGATACGCAGTATTTT
. TRBJ1-1 TRBV6-6 . CASRGNREGTEAFF TGTGCCAGCAGGGGCAACAGGGAAGGGACTGAAGCTTTCTTT
TRBD1 TRBJ1-5 TRBV4-1 . CASSPQGYSNQPQHF TGCGCCAGCAGCCCACAGGGGTATAGCAATCAGCCCCAGCATTTT
. TRBJ1-2 TRBV7-9 . CASSLNGRENYGYTF TGTGCCAGCAGCTTAAACGGCAGAGAAAACTATGGCTACACCTTC
TRBD2 TRBJ2-1 TRBV5-4 . CASSLAEIAGSSYNEQFF TGTGCCAGCAGCTTGGCTGAGATAGCGGGGAGCTCCTACAATGAGCAGTTCTTC
. TRBJ2-7 TRBV5-6 . CASSDGTAPYEQYF TGTGCCAGCTCCGACGGGACGGCGCCCTACGAGCAGTACTTC
. TRBJ1-1 TRBV19 . CASSTLPNTEAFF TGTGCCAGTAGTACCCTCCCGAACACTGAAGCTTTCTTT
. TRBJ1-1 TRBV11-1 few CASSSPGGVRTEAFF TGTGCCAGCAGCTCGCCCGGGGGGGTAAGGACTGAAGCTTTCTTT
TRBD2 TRBJ2-3 TRBV29-1 . CSVETSGRGDTQYF TGCAGCGTTGAGACTAGCGGGAGAGGCGATACGCAGTATTTT
. TRBJ1-2 TRBV2 . CASSAGHRAGGYTF TGTGCCAGCAGTGCGGGACACAGGGCAGGTGGCTACACCTTC
TRBD1 TRBJ1-1 TRBV11-3 . CASSPGTGGFRYTEAFF TGTGCCAGCAGCCCCGGGACAGGGGGGTTTCGGTACACTGAAGCTTTCTTT
. TRBJ2-1 TRBV6-5 . CACRTAIYNEQFF TGTGCCTGCAGGACAGCAATATACAATGAGCAGTTCTTC